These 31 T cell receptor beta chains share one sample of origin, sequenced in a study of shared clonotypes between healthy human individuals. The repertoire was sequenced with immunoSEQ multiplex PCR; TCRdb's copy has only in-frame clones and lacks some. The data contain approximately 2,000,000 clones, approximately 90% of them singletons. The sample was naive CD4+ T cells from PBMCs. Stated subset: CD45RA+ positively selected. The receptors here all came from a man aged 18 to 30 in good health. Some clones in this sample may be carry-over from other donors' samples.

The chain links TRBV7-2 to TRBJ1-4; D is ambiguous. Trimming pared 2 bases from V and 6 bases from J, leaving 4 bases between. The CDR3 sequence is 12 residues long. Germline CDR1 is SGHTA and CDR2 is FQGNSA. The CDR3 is CASSLSYEKLFF. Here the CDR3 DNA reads TGTGCCAGCAGCTTATCTTATGAAAAACTGTTTTTT.

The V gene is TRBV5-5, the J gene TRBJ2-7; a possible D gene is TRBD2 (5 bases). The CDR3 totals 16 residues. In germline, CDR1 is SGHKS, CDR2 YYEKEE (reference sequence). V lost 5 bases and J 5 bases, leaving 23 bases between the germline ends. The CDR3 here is CASRRAGVLTIDEQYF. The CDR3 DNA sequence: TGTGCCAGCAGAAGAGCCGGGGTCCTGACTATCGACGAGCAGTACTTC. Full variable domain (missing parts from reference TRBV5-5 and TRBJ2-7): DAGVTQSPTHLIKTRGQQVTLRCSPISGHKSVSWYQQVLGQGPQFIFQYYEKEERGRGNFPDRFSARQFPNYSSELNVNALLLGDSALYLCASRRAGVLTIDEQYFGPGTRLTVT.

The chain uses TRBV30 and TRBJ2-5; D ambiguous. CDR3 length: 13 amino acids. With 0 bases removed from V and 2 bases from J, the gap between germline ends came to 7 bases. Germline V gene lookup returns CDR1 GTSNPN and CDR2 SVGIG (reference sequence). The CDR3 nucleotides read TGTGCCTGGAGTGTACTCGGGCAAGAGACCCAGTACTTC. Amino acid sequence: CAWSVLGQETQYF.

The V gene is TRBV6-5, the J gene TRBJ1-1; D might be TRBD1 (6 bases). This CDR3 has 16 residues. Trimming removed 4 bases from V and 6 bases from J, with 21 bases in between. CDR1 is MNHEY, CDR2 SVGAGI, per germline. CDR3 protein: CASSFAYLTGGPEAFF. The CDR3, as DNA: TGTGCCAGCAGTTTCGCTTACCTGACAGGAGGGCCTGAAGCTTTCTTT.

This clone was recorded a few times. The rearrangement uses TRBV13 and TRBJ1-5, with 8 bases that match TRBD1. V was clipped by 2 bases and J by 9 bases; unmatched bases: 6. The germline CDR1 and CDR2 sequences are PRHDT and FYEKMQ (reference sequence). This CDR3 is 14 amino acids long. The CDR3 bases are TGTGCCAGCAGCTTACGAGGACAGGGTAGGCCCCAGCATTTT. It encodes CASSLRGQGRPQHF.

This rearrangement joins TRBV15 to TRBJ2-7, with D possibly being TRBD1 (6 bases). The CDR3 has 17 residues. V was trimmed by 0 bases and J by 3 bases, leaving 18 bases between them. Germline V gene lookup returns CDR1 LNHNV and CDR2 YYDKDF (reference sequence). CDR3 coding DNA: TGTGCCACCAGCAGAGATTCCGGAGCTACACAGGGCTACGAGCAGTACTTC. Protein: CATSRDSGATQGYEQYF.

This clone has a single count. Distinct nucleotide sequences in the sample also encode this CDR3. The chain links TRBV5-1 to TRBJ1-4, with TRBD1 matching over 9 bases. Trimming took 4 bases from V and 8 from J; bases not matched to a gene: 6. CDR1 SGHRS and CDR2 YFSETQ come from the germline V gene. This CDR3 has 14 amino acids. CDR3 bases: TGCGCCAGCAGCCGGGACAGGGAGGGCGAAAAACTGTTTTTT. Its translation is CASSRDREGEKLFF.

The CDR3 nucleotides read TGTGCCAGCAGCCCGACGCTCGGCCGTGGGACCCAGTACTTC. Translating it yields CASSPTLGRGTQYF. V is TRBV28 and J is TRBJ2-5, with unresolved D. Trimming removed 6 bases at V and 7 bases at J, with 18 bases between. Germline V CDR1 and CDR2: MDHEN, SYDVKM. CDR3 size: 14 residues.

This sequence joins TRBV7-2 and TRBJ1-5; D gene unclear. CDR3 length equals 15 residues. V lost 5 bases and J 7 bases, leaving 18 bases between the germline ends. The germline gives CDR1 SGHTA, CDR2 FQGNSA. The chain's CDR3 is CASSPTGTDRQPQHF. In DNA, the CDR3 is TGTGCCAGCAGCCCGACGGGCACAGACCGGCAGCCCCAGCATTTT.

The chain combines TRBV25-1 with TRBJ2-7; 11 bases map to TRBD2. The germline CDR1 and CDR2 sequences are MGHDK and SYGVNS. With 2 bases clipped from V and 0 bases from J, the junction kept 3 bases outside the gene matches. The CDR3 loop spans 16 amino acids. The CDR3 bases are TGTGCCAGCAGTGAAGGGGGGACTAGCGGCTCCTACGAGCAGTACTTC. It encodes CASSEGGTSGSYEQYF.

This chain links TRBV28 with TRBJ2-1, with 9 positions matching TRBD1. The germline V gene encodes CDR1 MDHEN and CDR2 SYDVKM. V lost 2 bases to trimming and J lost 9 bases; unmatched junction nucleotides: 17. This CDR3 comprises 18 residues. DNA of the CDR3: TGTGCCAGCAGTTTAGCCCTCGATCCCGGACAGGGGTTCGGTGAGCAGTTCTTC. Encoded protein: CASSLALDPGQGFGEQFF. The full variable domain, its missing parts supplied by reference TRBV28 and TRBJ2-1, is DVKVTQSSRYLVKRTGEKVFLECVQDMDHENMFWYRQDPGLGLRLIYFSYDVKMKEKGDIPEGYSVSREKKERFSLILESASTNQTSMYLCASSLALDPGQGFGEQFFGPGTRLTVL.

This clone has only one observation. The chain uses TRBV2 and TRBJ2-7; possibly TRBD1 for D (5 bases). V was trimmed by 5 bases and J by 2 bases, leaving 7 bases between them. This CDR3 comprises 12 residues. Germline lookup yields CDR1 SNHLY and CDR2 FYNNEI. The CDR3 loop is CASSQGAYEQYF. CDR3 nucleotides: TGTGCCAGCAGTCAGGGCGCCTACGAGCAGTACTTC. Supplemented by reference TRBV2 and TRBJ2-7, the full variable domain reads EPEVTQTPSHQVTQMGQEVILRCVPISNHLYFYWYRQILGQKVEFLVSFYNNEISEKSEIFDDQFSVERPDGSNFTLKIRSTKLEDSAMYFCASSQGAYEQYFGPGTRLTVT.

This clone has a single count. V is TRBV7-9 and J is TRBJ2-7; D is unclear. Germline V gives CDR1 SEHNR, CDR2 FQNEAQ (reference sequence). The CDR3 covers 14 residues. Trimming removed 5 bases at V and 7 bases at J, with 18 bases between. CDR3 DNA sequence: TGTGCCAGCAGCGAAAGGCCCCAGCAGGTGGAGCAGTACTTC. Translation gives CASSERPQQVEQYF.

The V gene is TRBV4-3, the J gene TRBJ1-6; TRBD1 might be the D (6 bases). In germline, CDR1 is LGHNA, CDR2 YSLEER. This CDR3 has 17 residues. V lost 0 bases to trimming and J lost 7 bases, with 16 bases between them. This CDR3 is CASSQDEGRGWNSPLHF. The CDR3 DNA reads TGCGCCAGCAGCCAAGATGAGGGCAGGGGTTGGAATTCACCCCTCCACTTT.

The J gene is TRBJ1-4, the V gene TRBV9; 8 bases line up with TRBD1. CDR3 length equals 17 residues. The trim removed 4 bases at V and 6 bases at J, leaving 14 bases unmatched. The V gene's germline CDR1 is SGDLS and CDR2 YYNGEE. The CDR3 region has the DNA TGTGCCAGCAGCAGGAGGGAAGGGACAGGAGGGGATGAAAAACTGTTTTTT. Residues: CASSRREGTGGDEKLFF.

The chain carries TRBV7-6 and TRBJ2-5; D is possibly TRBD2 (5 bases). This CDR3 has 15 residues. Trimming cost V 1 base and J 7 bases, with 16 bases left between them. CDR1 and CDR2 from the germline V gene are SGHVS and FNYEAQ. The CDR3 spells CASSLVSTAEGTQYF. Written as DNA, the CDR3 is TGTGCCAGCAGCTTAGTAAGCACAGCCGAGGGGACCCAGTACTTC.

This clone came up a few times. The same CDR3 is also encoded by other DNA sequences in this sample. The CDR3 protein is CASSFDGLNTEAFF. CDR3 sequence (DNA): TGCGCCAGCAGCTTCGACGGCCTGAACACTGAAGCTTTCTTT. The chain couples TRBV5-1 to TRBJ1-1; D remains unclear. The CDR3 is 14 amino acids. CDR1 and CDR2 from the germline V gene are SGHRS and YFSETQ. The V end lost 2 bases, the J end lost 0 bases, and 8 bases lay between the germline ends.

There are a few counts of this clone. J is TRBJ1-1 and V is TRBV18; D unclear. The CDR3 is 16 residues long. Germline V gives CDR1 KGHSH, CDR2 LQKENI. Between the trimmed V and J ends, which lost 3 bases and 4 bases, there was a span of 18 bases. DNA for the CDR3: TGTGCCAGCTCACCCTCCTTGCTTATCACAGCCACTGAAGCTTTCTTT. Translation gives CASSPSLLITATEAFF.

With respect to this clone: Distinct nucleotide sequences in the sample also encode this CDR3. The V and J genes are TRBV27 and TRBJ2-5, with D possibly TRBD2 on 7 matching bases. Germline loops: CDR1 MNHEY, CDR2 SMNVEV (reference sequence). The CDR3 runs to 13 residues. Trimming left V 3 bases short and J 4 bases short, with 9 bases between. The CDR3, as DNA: TGTGCCAGCAGTTTTAGGGGGGGAGAGACCCAGTACTTC. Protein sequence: CASSFRGGETQYF.

CDR3 DNA sequence: TGTGCCTGGAGTGCACTAGGTGGGGGGCGCACTGAAGCTTTCTTT. This sequence encodes CAWSALGGGRTEAFF. The V gene is TRBV30, the J gene TRBJ1-1, with a tentative D call TRBD1 (6 bases). The CDR3 is made up of 15 amino acids. The V end was cut by 1 base, the J end by 4 bases, with 16 bases between. The germline V gene has CDR1 GTSNPN and CDR2 SVGIG (reference sequence).

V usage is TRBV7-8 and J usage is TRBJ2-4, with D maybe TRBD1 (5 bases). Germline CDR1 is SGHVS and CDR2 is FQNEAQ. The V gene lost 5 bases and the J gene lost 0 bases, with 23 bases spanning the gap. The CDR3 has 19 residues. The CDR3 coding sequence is TGTGCCAGCAGCCCTAACAAGGGCAGGGCGACCTTAGCCAAAAACATTCAGTACTTC. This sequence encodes CASSPNKGRATLAKNIQYF.

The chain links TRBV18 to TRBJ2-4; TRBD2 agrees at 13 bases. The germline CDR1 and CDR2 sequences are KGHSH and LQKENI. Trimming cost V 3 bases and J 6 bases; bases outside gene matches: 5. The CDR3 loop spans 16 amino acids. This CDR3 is CASSPGTSGNINIQYF. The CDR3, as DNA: TGTGCCAGCTCACCCGGGACTAGCGGGAATATAAACATTCAGTACTTC.

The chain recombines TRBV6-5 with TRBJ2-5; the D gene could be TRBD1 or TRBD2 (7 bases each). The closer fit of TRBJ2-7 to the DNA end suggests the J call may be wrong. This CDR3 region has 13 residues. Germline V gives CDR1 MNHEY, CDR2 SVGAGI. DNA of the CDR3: TGTGCCAGCACCCAGGGGGGGTCCTACGAGCAGTACTTC. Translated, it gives CASTQGGSYEQYF.

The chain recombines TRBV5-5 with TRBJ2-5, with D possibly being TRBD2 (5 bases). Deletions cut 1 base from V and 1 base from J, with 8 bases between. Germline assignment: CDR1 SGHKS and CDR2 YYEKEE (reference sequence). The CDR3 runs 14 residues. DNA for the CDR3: TGTGCCAGCAGCTTGAGTCTAGCCCAAGAGACCCAGTACTTC. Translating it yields CASSLSLAQETQYF.

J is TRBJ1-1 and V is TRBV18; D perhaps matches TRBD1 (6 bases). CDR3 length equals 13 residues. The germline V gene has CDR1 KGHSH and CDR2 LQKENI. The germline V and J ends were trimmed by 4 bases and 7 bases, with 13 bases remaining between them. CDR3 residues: CASSLAGADEAFF. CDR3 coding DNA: TGTGCCAGCTCACTAGCGGGGGCGGATGAAGCTTTCTTT.

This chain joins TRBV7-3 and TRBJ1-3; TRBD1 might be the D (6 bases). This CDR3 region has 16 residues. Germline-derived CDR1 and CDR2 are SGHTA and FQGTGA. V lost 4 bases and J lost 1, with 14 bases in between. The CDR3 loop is CASSYRQAPSGNTIYF. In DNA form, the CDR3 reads TGTGCCAGCAGCTATCGACAGGCTCCGTCTGGAAACACCATATATTTT.

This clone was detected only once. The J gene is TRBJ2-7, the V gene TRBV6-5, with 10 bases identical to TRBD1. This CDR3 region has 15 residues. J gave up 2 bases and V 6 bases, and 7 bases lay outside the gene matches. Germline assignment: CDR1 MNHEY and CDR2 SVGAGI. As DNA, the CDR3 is TGTGCCAGCAGAAGGACAGGGGGAAAAGCCTACGAGCAGTACTTC. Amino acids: CASRRTGGKAYEQYF.

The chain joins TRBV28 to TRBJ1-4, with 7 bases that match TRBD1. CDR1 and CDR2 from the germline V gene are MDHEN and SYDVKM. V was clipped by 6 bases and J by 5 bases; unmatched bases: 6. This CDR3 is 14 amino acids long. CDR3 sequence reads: CASSWRTGNEKLFF. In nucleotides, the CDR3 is TGTGCCAGCAGCTGGCGGACAGGCAATGAAAAACTGTTTTTT.

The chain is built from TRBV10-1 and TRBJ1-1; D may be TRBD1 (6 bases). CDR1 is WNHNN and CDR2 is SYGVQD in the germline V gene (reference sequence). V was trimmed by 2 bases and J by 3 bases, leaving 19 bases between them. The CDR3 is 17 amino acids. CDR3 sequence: CASSERGSGVSDTEAFF. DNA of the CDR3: TGCGCCAGCAGTGAGAGGGGGAGTGGGGTGTCGGACACTGAAGCTTTCTTT.

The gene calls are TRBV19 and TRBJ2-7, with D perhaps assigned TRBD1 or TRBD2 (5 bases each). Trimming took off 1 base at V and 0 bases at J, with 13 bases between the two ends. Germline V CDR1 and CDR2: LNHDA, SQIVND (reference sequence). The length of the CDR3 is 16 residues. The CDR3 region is CASSIGTGLTSYEQYF. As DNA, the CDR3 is TGTGCCAGTAGTATAGGTACAGGACTGACCTCCTACGAGCAGTACTTC.

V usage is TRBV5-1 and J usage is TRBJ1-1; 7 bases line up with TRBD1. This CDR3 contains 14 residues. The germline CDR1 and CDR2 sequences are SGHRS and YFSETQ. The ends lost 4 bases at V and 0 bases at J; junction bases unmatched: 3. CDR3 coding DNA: TGCGCCAGCAGCGGGGACAGATTGAACACTGAAGCTTTCTTT. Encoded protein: CASSGDRLNTEAFF.